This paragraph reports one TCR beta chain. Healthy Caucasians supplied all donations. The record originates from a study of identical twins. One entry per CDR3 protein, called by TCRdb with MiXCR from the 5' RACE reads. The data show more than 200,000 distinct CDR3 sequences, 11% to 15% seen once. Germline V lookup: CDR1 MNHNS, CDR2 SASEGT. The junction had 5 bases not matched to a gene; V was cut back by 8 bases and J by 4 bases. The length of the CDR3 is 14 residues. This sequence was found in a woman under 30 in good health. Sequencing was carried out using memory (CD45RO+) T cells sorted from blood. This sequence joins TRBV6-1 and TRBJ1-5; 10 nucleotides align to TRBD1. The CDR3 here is CASGGQGVNQPQHF. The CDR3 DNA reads TGTGCCAGCGGTGGACAGGGGGTTAATCAGCCCCAGCATTTT.